The clone carrying this TCR beta chain was picked up many times. These data are taken from a study of read filtering for tumor transcriptome and immune sequencing. Background on the study: Patients were 17 to 20 male and about 15 female, mean age 65.9 years, range roughly 45 to 85. Fewer than ten patients were R-ISS I, some 16 were R-ISS II, 6 or 7 were R-ISS III. IR-seq gave about 3.5 to 11 million TCR reads per sample; RNA-seq gave about 80 to 1273.

The germline gives CDR1 MGHRA, CDR2 YSYEKL. The CDR3 is 15 amino acids. V was trimmed by 4 bases and J by 8 bases, leaving 18 bases between them. This library used around 0.4 ug RNA and molecular barcoded adaptors spanning alpha/delta and beta/gamma chains. TCRdb ran MiXCR on the reads and lists one entry per CDR3 protein. This sample has about 130,000 distinct CDR3 sequences, with around 13% found just once. The sequenced material came from a population of CD138-negative cells sorted from bone marrow. The origin of this receptor is a donor at least 40 years old with multiple myeloma. The chain uses TRBV4-1 and TRBJ2-1, with D possibly being TRBD2 (6 bases). CDR3 loop: CASSLEGRPVDEQFF. The DNA of the CDR3 is TGCGCCAGCAGCCTGGAGGGCCGACCGGTGGATGAGCAGTTCTTC.